This passage covers 31 T cell receptor beta chains from one sample sequenced in a study of OX40 agonist ivuxolimab in advanced cancers. This table comes from immunoSEQ multiplex PCR, and its TCRdb copy is limited to in-frame clones, with some not included. The table has around 65,000 clones, nearly 90% seen once; the top ten hold around 5.1%. The sequenced sample was CD4+ or CD8+ T cells sorted from blood, obtained in a trial of the OX40 agonist ivuxolimab. The receptors were gathered from an adult with an advanced solid tumor such as melanoma, head and neck, liver or kidney cancer.

For the CDR3, the DNA is TGTGCCAGCAGCTCCTCGACTACTAGCACAGATACGCAGTATTTT. It yields the protein CASSSSTTSTDTQYF. The rearrangement links TRBV11-2 to TRBJ2-3, with D tentatively TRBD2 (5 bases). The V end was cut by 4 bases, the J end by 0 bases, with 11 bases between. Germline V gene data show CDR1 as SGHAT and CDR2 as FQNNGV. The CDR3 consists of 15 residues. The variable domain in full, completed from reference TRBV11-2 and TRBJ2-3, reads EAGVAQSPRYKIIEKRQSVAFWCNPISGHATLYWYQQILGQGPKLLIQFQNNGVVDDSQLPKDRFSAERLKGVDSTLKIQPAKLEDSAVYLCASSSSTTSTDTQYFGPGTRLTVL.

The CDR3 sequence: CASSARDRGTTEAFF. The CDR3 DNA sequence: TGTGCCAGCAGCGCCCGGGACAGGGGGACCACTGAAGCTTTCTTT. This chain joins TRBV9 and TRBJ1-1, with 11 bases fitting TRBD1. Per the germline V gene, CDR1 is SGDLS and CDR2 is YYNGEE. The CDR3 length is 15 residues. J gave up 4 bases and V 3 bases, and 5 bases lay outside the gene matches.

This sequence joins TRBV5-1 and TRBJ1-5; D remains ambiguous. CDR1 is SGHRS and CDR2 is YFSETQ in the germline V gene. The V end was cut by 0 bases, the J end by 2 bases, with 9 bases between. The CDR3 length is 15 residues. The CDR3 region is CASSLDTQGNQPQHF. Here the CDR3 DNA reads TGCGCCAGCAGCTTGGATACGCAGGGCAATCAGCCCCAGCATTTT.

Only one count was recorded for this clone. The chain employs TRBV9 and TRBJ2-1; 9 positions match TRBD2. The CDR3 spans 18 residues. The junction had 15 bases not matched to a gene; V was cut back by 1 base and J by 7 bases. Germline V gene data show CDR1 as SGDLS and CDR2 as YYNGEE. DNA of the CDR3: TGTGCCAGCAGCGTAATCGGTAGCGGGAGTAGTTTAGGAAATGAGCAGTTCTTC. This translates into CASSVIGSGSSLGNEQFF.

The rearrangement uses TRBV6-5 and TRBJ2-7; TRBD2 is a possible D gene (5 bases). The germline CDR1 and CDR2 sequences are MNHEY and SVGAGI. This CDR3 is 15 amino acids long. Trimming took 0 bases from V and 2 from J, leaving 11 bases between them. CDR3 coding DNA: TGTGCCAGCAGTTACTCGATTACGGGAACCTACGAGCAGTACTTC. It specifies CASSYSITGTYEQYF.

The chain links TRBV7-2 to TRBJ2-7; 8 nucleotides match TRBD2. V gave up 3 bases and J gave up 5 bases; unmatched junction bases: 6. Germline lookup yields CDR1 SGHTA and CDR2 FQGNSA. CDR3 length: 14 amino acids. The CDR3 DNA reads as TGTGCCAGCAGCTTCGGGACTAGTGCCCACGAGCAGTACTTC. Translation gives CASSFGTSAHEQYF.

A single count supports this clone. V usage is TRBV5-4 and J usage is TRBJ2-1; 7 nucleotides match TRBD1. The CDR3 length is 16 residues. The trim removed 0 bases at V and 6 bases at J, leaving 9 bases unmatched. Germline lookup yields CDR1 SGHNT and CDR2 YYREEE (reference sequence). CDR3 residues: CASSLATGVRGNEQFF. The DNA of the CDR3 is TGTGCCAGCAGCTTGGCCACAGGGGTGAGGGGCAATGAGCAGTTCTTC.

This chain joins TRBV5-6 and TRBJ1-4, with 9 bases matching TRBD1. Per germline, CDR1 SGHDT and CDR2 YYEEEE. The J segment lost 13 bases and the V segment lost 0 bases, leaving 7 bases of the junction unmatched. This CDR3 contains 14 residues. The CDR3, as DNA: TGTGCCAGCAGCTTGGCGGGACAGGGCTTGGGACTGTTTTTT. This sequence encodes CASSLAGQGLGLFF. The full variable domain, completed using reference TRBV5-6 and TRBJ1-4, is DAGVTQSPTHLIKTRGQQVTLRCSPKSGHDTVSWYQQALGQGPQFIFQYYEEEERQRGNFPDRFSGHQFPNYSSELNVNALLLGDSALYLCASSLAGQGLGLFFGSGTQLSVL.

The genes are TRBV7-9 and TRBJ1-5; D perhaps matches TRBD1 (5 bases). CDR1 and CDR2 from the germline V gene are SEHNR and FQNEAQ (reference sequence). With 1 base removed from V and 1 base from J, the gap between germline ends came to 20 bases. This CDR3 region has 19 residues. The CDR3: CASSLGQGATSISNQPQHF. The CDR3 DNA reads as TGTGCCAGCAGCTTAGGTCAGGGAGCGACCTCTATAAGCAATCAGCCCCAGCATTTT. The variable domain in full, with the rest retrieved from reference TRBV7-9 and TRBJ1-5, is DTGVSQNPRHKITKRGQNVTFRCDPISEHNRLYWYRQTLGQGPEFLTYFQNEAQLEKSRLLSDRFSAERPKGSFSTLEIQRTEQGDSAMYLCASSLGQGATSISNQPQHFGDGTRLSIL.

V and J are TRBV11-2 and TRBJ1-1; possible D gene TRBD1, 5 bases. Germline CDR1 reads SGHAT; CDR2 reads FQNNGV. The CDR3 loop spans 14 amino acids. Trimming left V 4 bases short and J 13 bases short, with 22 bases between. The CDR3 region has the DNA TGTGCCAGCAGCTCCTCGGGACGGACTTTGGAGGTTTTCTTT. Translated, it gives CASSSSGRTLEVFF.

The rearrangement joins TRBV6-6 to TRBJ2-7; maybe TRBD2 (6 bases). V gave up 5 bases and J gave up 1 base, with 15 bases separating them. From germline, CDR1 is MNHNY and CDR2 SVGAGI (reference sequence). The CDR3 runs 15 residues. The CDR3 nucleotides are TGTGCCAGCAGTGCCTCCCGGGGGTGGTCCTACGAGCAGTACTTC. Translating it yields CASSASRGWSYEQYF.

J is TRBJ2-1 and V is TRBV30, with 9 bases fitting TRBD1. V shed 2 bases and J 2 bases; nucleotides not matched to a gene: 7. Looked up from germline, CDR1 is GTSNPN and CDR2 is SVGIG (reference sequence). This CDR3 is 16 amino acids long. The CDR3 DNA reads TGTGCCTGGAGTACCTACAGGGGGCGGACCTACAATGAGCAGTTCTTC. It encodes CAWSTYRGRTYNEQFF.

This chain links TRBV15 with TRBJ2-2; D is unresolved. Germline V gene data show CDR1 as LNHNV and CDR2 as YYDKDF (reference sequence). Between the trimmed V and J ends, which lost 3 bases and 5 bases, there was a span of 4 bases. CDR3 size: 12 residues. CDR3 DNA: TGTGCCACCAGCAGGGGTACCGGGGAGCTGTTTTTT. This translates into CATSRGTGELFF.

The chain recombines TRBV25-1 with TRBJ1-3; unclear D gene. Germline CDR1 MGHDK, CDR2 SYGVNS. Trimming left V 5 bases short and J 2 bases short, with 13 bases between. The CDR3 contains 15 residues. CDR3 sequence: CASSKTGRTGNTIYF. In DNA form, the CDR3 reads TGTGCCAGCAGTAAAACTGGACGGACTGGAAACACCATATATTTT.

This clone was observed a single time. This chain connects TRBV14 to TRBJ2-7; 8 nucleotides agree with TRBD1. Germline V gene sequence: CDR1 SGHDN, CDR2 FVKESK. V was pared by 5 bases and J by 2 bases, with 2 bases of the junction left unmatched. The CDR3 has 13 residues. The CDR3 DNA is TGTGCCAGCAGCAGGGGACAGGCCTACGAGCAGTACTTC. The encoded protein is CASSRGQAYEQYF.

CDR3 nucleotide sequence: TGTGCCAGCAGTTCCCCAGGAAATGCAAATACGCAGTATTTT. This encodes CASSSPGNANTQYF. The chain recombines TRBV28 with TRBJ2-3; D call uncertain. The germline gives CDR1 MDHEN, CDR2 SYDVKM. This CDR3 has 14 amino acids. Trimming left V 4 bases short and J 7 bases short, with 15 bases between.

V gene TRBV11-1 combines with J gene TRBJ1-5, with D unresolved. In germline, CDR1 is SGHAT, CDR2 FQDESV (reference sequence). This CDR3 has 13 amino acids. The V end was cut by 1 base, the J end by 6 bases, with 7 bases between. CDR3 DNA: TGTGCCAGCAGCTTAGGATTGGGTCAGCCCCAGCATTTT. It translates to CASSLGLGQPQHF.

This chain links TRBV7-9 with TRBJ2-1; tentatively, D is TRBD1 or TRBD2 (5 bases each). The CDR3 has 15 amino acids. The germline V and J ends were trimmed by 6 bases and 4 bases, with 16 bases remaining between them. CDR1 and CDR2 (germline): SEHNR, FQNEAQ (reference sequence). CDR3 bases: TGTGCCAGCAGACCCTCCGGGACCCAATACAATGAGCAGTTCTTC. It yields the protein CASRPSGTQYNEQFF.

The rearrangement uses TRBV5-4 and TRBJ2-1; D ambiguous. The CDR3 loop spans 14 amino acids. V was shortened by 3 bases and J by 5 bases, with 12 bases between the two germline ends. Germline values: CDR1 SGHNT, CDR2 YYREEE (reference sequence). CDR3 nucleotides: TGTGCCAGCAGCTCGCCGTTGTGGAACAATGAGCAGTTCTTC. This codes for CASSSPLWNNEQFF.

This rearrangement joins TRBV2 to TRBJ1-2; no definite D call. The CDR3 is 13 amino acids. Germline V CDR1 and CDR2: SNHLY, FYNNEI. V dropped 7 bases and J dropped 4 bases, with 13 bases sitting between them. CDR3 coding DNA: TGTGCCAGCACCAAGACCAGTATCTATGGCTACACCTTC. The encoded protein is CASTKTSIYGYTF.

The V call is TRBV6-5, the J call TRBJ1-2; D possibly corresponds to TRBD1 (5 bases). V shed 5 bases and J shed 6 bases, with 13 bases lying between them. The CDR3 covers 13 residues. CDR1 MNHEY and CDR2 SVGAGI come from the germline V gene. The chain's CDR3 is CASSRKRGNGYTF. DNA of the CDR3: TGTGCCAGCAGTCGGAAAAGGGGAAATGGCTACACCTTC.

The chain employs TRBV30 and TRBJ1-6; D is perhaps TRBD1 (6 bases). V was cut by 3 bases and J by 11 bases, with 14 bases left in between. Germline CDR1 reads GTSNPN; CDR2 reads SVGIG (reference sequence). This CDR3 is built from 13 residues. The DNA of the CDR3 is TGTGCCTGGAGGCTCTCACAGGGTGCACCCCTCCACTTT. This encodes CAWRLSQGAPLHF. The entire variable domain, with the rest obtained from reference TRBV30 and TRBJ1-6, is as follows: SQTIHQWPATLVQPVGSPLSLECTVEGTSNPNLYWYRQAAGRGLQLLFYSVGIGQISSEVPQNLSASRPQDRQFILSSKKLLLSDSGFYLCAWRLSQGAPLHFGNGTRLTVT.

V gene TRBV6-1 combines with J gene TRBJ1-5; 7 positions match TRBD1. The junction had 8 bases not matched to a gene; V was cut back by 1 base and J by 2 bases. Germline V gene sequence: CDR1 MNHNS, CDR2 SASEGT. This CDR3 is built from 17 residues. DNA of the CDR3: TGTGCCAGCAGTGAAGGCGTGACAGGGTTTGGCAATCAGCCCCAGCATTTT. Encoded protein: CASSEGVTGFGNQPQHF.

The V gene is TRBV5-1, the J gene TRBJ2-3; TRBD1 might be the D (5 bases). Germline lookup yields CDR1 SGHRS and CDR2 YFSETQ. The CDR3 has 16 amino acids. The V gene lost 0 bases and the J gene lost 3 bases, with 14 bases spanning the gap. The CDR3 sequence: CASSLGRVERTDTQYF. Here the CDR3 DNA reads TGCGCCAGCAGCTTGGGCAGGGTCGAGAGGACAGATACGCAGTATTTT.

The V and J genes are TRBV19 and TRBJ1-2; D not resolved. Trimming left V 8 bases short and J 6 bases short, with 13 bases between. The V gene's germline CDR1 is LNHDA and CDR2 SQIVND (reference sequence). The CDR3 is 12 amino acids. The CDR3 DNA sequence: TGTGCCAGTTCCGCTCGCGGAGATGGCTACACCTTC. Its protein product is CASSARGDGYTF. Filled out from reference TRBV19 and TRBJ1-2, the complete variable domain reads DGGITQSPKYLFRKEGQNVTLSCEQNLNHDAMYWYRQDPGQGLRLIYYSQIVNDFQKGDIAEGYSVSREKKESFPLTVTSAQKNPTAFYLCASSARGDGYTFGSGTRLTVV.

The chain couples TRBV28 to TRBJ1-2, with 10 nucleotides matching TRBD1. The CDR3 loop spans 16 amino acids. CDR1 and CDR2 (germline): MDHEN, SYDVKM. Unmatched junction bases numbered 18, after V lost 5 bases and J lost 12 bases. CDR3 DNA sequence: TGTGCCAGCAGTGAAACAACACAGGACAGGGGGGGTTCCCACACCTTC. It codes for CASSETTQDRGGSHTF.

The chain has TRBV25-1 and TRBJ1-3; D remains ambiguous. Germline-derived CDR1 and CDR2 are MGHDK and SYGVNS. The CDR3 is 12 amino acids. V lost 2 bases, J lost 4 bases, and 3 bases lay in between. CDR3 nucleotides: TGTGCCAGCAGTGAACAGGGAAACACCATATATTTT. It codes for CASSEQGNTIYF.

V gene TRBV28 combines with J gene TRBJ2-7, with TRBD1 matching over 7 bases. Germline CDR1 MDHEN, CDR2 SYDVKM. CDR3 length: 14 amino acids. V lost 4 bases, J lost 5 bases, and 8 bases stayed unmatched. The CDR3 DNA follows: TGTGCCAGCAGTTCCGGGACAGTGGCCCACGAGCAGTACTTC. It is translated as CASSSGTVAHEQYF.

V gene TRBV19 combines with J gene TRBJ2-7, with D perhaps given as TRBD1 or TRBD2 (5 bases each). Germline values: CDR1 LNHDA, CDR2 SQIVND (reference sequence). The CDR3 covers 14 residues. Trimming stripped 3 bases from V and 2 bases from J, with 11 bases between. The CDR3 sequence is CASSITRDAYEQYF. The CDR3, as DNA: TGTGCCAGTAGTATCACCAGGGACGCCTACGAGCAGTACTTC.

The V and J genes are TRBV5-1 and TRBJ1-4; tentative D call: TRBD1 (6 bases). V lost 5 bases to trimming and J lost 4 bases, with 15 bases between them. This CDR3 has 15 amino acids. Looked up from germline, CDR1 is SGHRS and CDR2 is YFSETQ. The DNA for the CDR3 is TGCGCCAGCAGTCCTACAGGGAGCGGTAATGAAAAACTGTTTTTT. Protein product: CASSPTGSGNEKLFF.

The V and J genes are TRBV5-1 and TRBJ1-5, with D unresolved. Germline V gives CDR1 SGHRS, CDR2 YFSETQ. Trimming took 4 bases from V and 3 from J, leaving 8 bases between them. CDR3 size: 13 residues. This chain's CDR3 is CASSPDPNQPQHF. CDR3 DNA sequence: TGCGCCAGCAGCCCCGATCCCAATCAGCCCCAGCATTTT.